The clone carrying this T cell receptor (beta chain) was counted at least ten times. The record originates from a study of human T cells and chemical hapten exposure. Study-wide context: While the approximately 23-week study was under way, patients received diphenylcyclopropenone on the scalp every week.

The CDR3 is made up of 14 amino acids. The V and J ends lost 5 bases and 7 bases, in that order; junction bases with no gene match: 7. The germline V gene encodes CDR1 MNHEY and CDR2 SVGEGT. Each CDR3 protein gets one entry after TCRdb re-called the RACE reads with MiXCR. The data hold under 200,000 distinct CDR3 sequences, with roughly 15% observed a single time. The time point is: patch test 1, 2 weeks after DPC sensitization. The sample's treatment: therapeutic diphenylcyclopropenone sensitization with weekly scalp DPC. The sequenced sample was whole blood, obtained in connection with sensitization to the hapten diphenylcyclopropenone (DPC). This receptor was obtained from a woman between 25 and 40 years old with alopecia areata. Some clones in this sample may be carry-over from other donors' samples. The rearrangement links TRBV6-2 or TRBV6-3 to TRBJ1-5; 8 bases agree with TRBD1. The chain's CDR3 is CASSPTGDGQPQHF. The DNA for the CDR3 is TGTGCCAGCAGTCCGACAGGGGACGGGCAGCCCCAGCATTTT.